This T cell receptor beta chain came from a study of blood T cell repertoires in COVID-19. Data came from immunoSEQ multiplex PCR; TCRdb stores just in-frame clones and leaves some out. The sample holds around 700,000 clones; 75% to 90% are singletons and the top ten take roughly 0.25%. Per germline, CDR1 WSHSY and CDR2 SAAADI. The CDR3 length is 14 residues. V was shortened by 0 bases and J by 8 bases, with 13 bases between the two germline ends. The chain carries TRBV10-2 and TRBJ1-2; a weak D match, TRBD1 (6 bases). The TCR sequence derives from a woman aged 18-29 years with acute or convalescent COVID-19. The sequenced sample consisted of peripheral blood. The CDR3 sequence: CASSESGGAEGYTF. DNA for the CDR3: TGCGCCAGCAGTGAGTCCGGGGGGGCGGAAGGCTACACCTTC.